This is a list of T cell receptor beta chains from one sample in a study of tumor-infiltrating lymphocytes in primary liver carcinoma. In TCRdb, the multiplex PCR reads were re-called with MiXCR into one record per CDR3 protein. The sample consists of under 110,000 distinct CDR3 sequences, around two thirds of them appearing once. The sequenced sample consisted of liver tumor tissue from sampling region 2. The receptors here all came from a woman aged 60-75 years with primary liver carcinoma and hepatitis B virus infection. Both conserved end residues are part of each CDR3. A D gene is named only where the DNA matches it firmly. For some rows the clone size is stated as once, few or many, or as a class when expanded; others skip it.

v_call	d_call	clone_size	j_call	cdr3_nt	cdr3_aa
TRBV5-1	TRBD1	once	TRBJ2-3	TGCGTCAGCAGCTTGGGGGCCTGGACAGGGGACACAGATACGCAGTATTTT	CVSSLGAWTGDTDTQYF
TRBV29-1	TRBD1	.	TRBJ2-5	TGCAGACTTGGCTCCGGGACAGGGGGATTGGAGACCCAGTACTTC	CRLGSGTGGLETQYF
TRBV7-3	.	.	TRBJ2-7	TGTGCCAGCAGCTTAACTGGTACGGACGGCTACGAGCAGTACTTC	CASSLTGTDGYEQYF
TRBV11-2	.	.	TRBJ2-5	TGTACTAGCAGCTTAATTATGGGGCCTCAAGAGACCCTGTACTTC	CTSSLIMGPQETLYF
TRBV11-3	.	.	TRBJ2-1	TGTGCCAGCAGCTTAGATTCGGGGCTAGGGATCCATGAGCAGTTCTTC	CASSLDSGLGIHEQFF
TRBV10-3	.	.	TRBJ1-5	TGTGCCATTAAGGACAGCAGTAGCAATCAGCCCCAGCATTTT	CAIKDSSSNQPQHF
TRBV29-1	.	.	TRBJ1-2	TGCAGCATTGAGGATCTCCGGGACCGGCTTGGCCACACCTTC	CSIEDLRDRLGHTF
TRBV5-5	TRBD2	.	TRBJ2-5	TGTGTCAACAGCTCGGCCCTAGCGGGAGGGCAGGAGACCCAGTACTTC	CVNSSALAGGQETQYF
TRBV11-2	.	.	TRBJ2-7	TGTGTCAGTAGCTTAGAGTCGAGGGCCGAGCAGTACTTC	CVSSLESRAEQYF
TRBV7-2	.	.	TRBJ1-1	TGTGCCAGCAGTTACCTAGGGGGGAACACTGAAGCTTTCTTT	CASSYLGGNTEAFF
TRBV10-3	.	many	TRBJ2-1	TGTGCCATCAGCCACGGACCCGTTTACAATGAGCAGTTCTTC	CAISHGPVYNEQFF
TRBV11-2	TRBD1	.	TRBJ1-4	TGTGCCAGCAGTTTACCCCCTACAGGGGGAGGAGAAAAACTGTTTTTT	CASSLPPTGGGEKLFF
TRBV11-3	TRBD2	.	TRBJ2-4	TGTGCCAGCAGCCTGACCCGACTAGTGGGAGGGTGGGAAAACATTCAGTACTTC	CASSLTRLVGGWENIQYF
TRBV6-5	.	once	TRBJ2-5	TGCGCCAGCAGTCGAGAGGCGGTGAGAGAGACCCAGTACTTC	CASSREAVRETQYF
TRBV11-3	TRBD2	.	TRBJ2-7	TGTGCCAGCAGCTTAGAAGCTAGCGGGAGACATCCTCGGACGACCTATGAGCAGTACTTC	CASSLEASGRHPRTTYEQYF
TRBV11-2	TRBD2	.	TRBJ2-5	TGTGCCAGCAGCCGAGGGACTACCGGGAACGGTGAGACCCAGTACTTC	CASSRGTTGNGETQYF
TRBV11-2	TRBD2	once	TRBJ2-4	TGTGCCAGGAGTCCTCGACTAGCGGGAGGGCCTCGGATCAAAAACATTCAATACTTC	CARSPRLAGGPRIKNIQYF
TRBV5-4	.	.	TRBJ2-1	TGTGCCAGTACCACCGGCGGGACTCCCTTAGGGAATGAGCAGTTCTTC	CASTTGGTPLGNEQFF
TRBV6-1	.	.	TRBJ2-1	TGTGTCAGCAGTCATGGTCTGAGGCGAGACTACAATGAGCAGTTCTTC	CVSSHGLRRDYNEQFF
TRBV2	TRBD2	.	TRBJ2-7	TGTGCCAGCAGTGGGCTAGCGGGAGGCTACGAGCAGTACTTC	CASSGLAGGYEQYF
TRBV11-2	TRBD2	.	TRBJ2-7	TGTGCCTGCAGGACTCCTGGGCGGGAGGCAAGGGGGGAGCAGTATTTC	CACRTPGREARGEQYF
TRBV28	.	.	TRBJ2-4	TGTGCCAGCAGCTCAAGCGCGACTGGGGTCATGGACTTC	CASSSSATGVMDF
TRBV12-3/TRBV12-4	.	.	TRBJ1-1	TGTGCCAGCACCCGGGGGGCTTATACTGAAGCTTTCTTC	CASTRGAYTEAFF
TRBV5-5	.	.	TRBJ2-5	TGTGCCTGCAGCTTGGCTGGCGGCCCCCTGGAGACCCAGTACTTC	CACSLAGGPLETQYF
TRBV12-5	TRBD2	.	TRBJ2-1	TGTGCTAGCGGTTTGGTCGGGGGGAGGATCGATGAGCGGTTCTTC	CASGLVGGRIDERFF
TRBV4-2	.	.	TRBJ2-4	TGTGCCAGCAGCCAAGGGGGTGAGGAAAACATTCATTACTTC	CASSQGGEENIHYF
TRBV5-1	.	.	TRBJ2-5	TGCGTCAGCAGCGAGCGCCGGGAGACCCAGTACTTC	CVSSERRETQYF
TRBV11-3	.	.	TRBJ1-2	TGTGCCAGCAGCTCTGGCCTCCGGGACCGGGTAACTGATGGCTACACCTTT	CASSSGLRDRVTDGYTF
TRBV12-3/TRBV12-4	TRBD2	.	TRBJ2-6	TGTGCCAGCACTTGGCGCCCCAGGGGGCTAGCGGGAGTGTCTGGGGTCAACGTCCTGACTTTC	CASTWRPRGLAGVSGVNVLTF
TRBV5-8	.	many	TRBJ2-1	TGTGCCAGCAGCTCAGGTCTGGGGATTCGCTCCAATGAGCAGTTCTTC	CASSSGLGIRSNEQFF